This T cell receptor (beta chain) was retrieved from a study of T cells after yellow fever vaccination. Study conclusions and caveats: At approximately 96% for CD4 and 75% to 90% for CD8, most primary-vaccination clones showed up again after the booster. Across the CD4 and CD8 compartments, a small share of clonotypes was present in both.

This clonotype was counted only a few times. No antigen is known for it. TCRdb used MiXCR to reprocess the 5' RACE reads, holding one entry per CDR3 protein. The table shows around 350,000 distinct CDR3 sequences, with more than 5.5% occurring only once. From germline, CDR1 is ENHRY and CDR2 SYGVKD. V was trimmed by 0 bases and J by 5 bases, leaving 10 bases between them. The CDR3 spans 14 residues. The chain couples TRBV10-3 to TRBJ2-5; D gene unclear. The specimen was PBMCs, collected 5 days after the yellow fever booster vaccination. This clonotype was obtained from a man under 40 who received the YFV17D yellow fever vaccine. CDR3 bases: TGTGCCATCAGTGAGTCGGATAGCAGGGAGACCCAGTACTTC. As protein: CAISESDSRETQYF.